Below, 21 T cell receptor beta chains from the same sample are listed, as sequenced in a study of breast tumors, draining lymph nodes, adjacent tissues. TCRdb ran MiXCR on the multiplex PCR reads and lists one entry per CDR3 protein. The table lists 200,000 to 250,000 distinct CDR3 sequences, under 40% of them singletons. Axillary draining lymph nodes of breast cancer patients supplied the node samples. Source material: axillary lymph node tissue. The receptors stem from a female donor with breast cancer. Some clones in this sample may be carry-over from other donors' samples.

There are a few counts of this clonotype. A much bigger clone sits one base away, suggesting this may be a read error. The chain employs TRBV9 and TRBJ2-5; tentative D call: TRBD2 (6 bases). CDR1 is SGDLS, CDR2 YYNGEE, per germline. The CDR3 loop spans 15 amino acids. In nucleotides, the CDR3 is TGTGCCAGCAGCGCCACCGGGACTCTCCAAGAGACCCCGTACTTC. This codes for CASSATGTLQETPYF.

This clonotype was recorded at least ten times. The chain joins TRBV5-1 to TRBJ2-1, with 9 positions matching TRBD2. J was trimmed by 0 bases and V by 4 bases; bases with no gene match: 2. Germline assignment: CDR1 SGHRS and CDR2 YFSETQ. This CDR3 region has 15 residues. CDR3 amino acids: CASSNSGSSYNEQFF. The CDR3 DNA follows: TGCGCCAGCAGCAATAGCGGGAGCTCCTACAATGAGCAGTTCTTC.

This clonotype appeared many times. V and J are TRBV20-1 and TRBJ2-1; 8 nucleotides align to TRBD2. The germline gives CDR1 DFQATT, CDR2 SNEGSKA (reference sequence). V was clipped by 3 bases and J by 2 bases; unmatched bases: 3. The CDR3 extends over 14 amino acids. The CDR3 DNA is TGCAGTGCTAGTCGGGAGGGCCCCTACAATGAGCAGTTCTTC. It is translated as CSASREGPYNEQFF.

The chain joins TRBV7-9 to TRBJ1-2, with D possibly TRBD1 on 6 matching bases. The CDR3 is 13 amino acids. V lost 6 bases and J 8 bases, leaving 16 bases between the germline ends. CDR1 and CDR2 (germline): SEHNR, FQNEAQ (reference sequence). CDR3 DNA sequence: TGTGCCAGCAGGATGGACAAAGGACAGGGCTACACCTTC. This encodes CASRMDKGQGYTF.

This clonotype was counted only a few times. This sequence joins TRBV6-1 and TRBJ2-2, with 11 bases aligning to TRBD1. CDR1 is MNHNS and CDR2 is SASEGT in the germline V gene. V was clipped by 6 bases and J by 5 bases; unmatched bases: 5. This CDR3 region has 15 residues. CDR3 DNA sequence: TGTGCCAGCAGCAGAGGACAGGGGGCGACCGGGGAGCTGTTTTTT. Amino acid sequence: CASSRGQGATGELFF.

The chain joins TRBV4-2 to TRBJ2-7, with 9 positions matching TRBD1. Losses at the gene ends were 6 bases for V and 0 bases for J; bases not matched to a gene: 9. The CDR3 sequence is 16 residues long. CDR1 and CDR2 (germline): LGHNA, YNFKEQ. The DNA for the CDR3 is TGTGCCAGCAGACCCGAAGGGACAGGGACCTCCTACGAGCAGTACTTC. Translating gives CASRPEGTGTSYEQYF.

This clonotype was detected ten times or more. The gene calls are TRBV4-2 and TRBJ2-7; possible D gene TRBD2, 6 bases. Germline V gives CDR1 LGHNA, CDR2 YNFKEQ. The CDR3 is made up of 15 amino acids. V dropped 0 bases and J dropped 4 bases, with 13 bases sitting between them. The CDR3 reads CASSQDIAGSYEQYF. The CDR3 DNA is TGTGCCAGCAGCCAAGATATTGCGGGAAGTTACGAGCAGTACTTC.

The V and J genes are TRBV2 and TRBJ2-3; 8 nucleotides agree with TRBD1. There are 15 residues in the CDR3. Germline lookup yields CDR1 SNHLY and CDR2 FYNNEI. V was clipped by 4 bases and J by 6 bases; unmatched bases: 9. The CDR3 nucleotides read TGTGCCAGCAGTGGACAGGGGTTAGGTTACGATACGCAGTATTTT. Amino acid sequence: CASSGQGLGYDTQYF.

The genes are TRBV24-1 and TRBJ2-6; TRBD1 matches at 9 bases. The germline V gene encodes CDR1 KGHDR and CDR2 SFDVKD. Germline trimming cut 4 bases from V and 0 bases from J; bases unmatched to any gene: 3. The CDR3 loop spans 17 amino acids. CDR3 loop: CATSEYRGLSGANVLTF. CDR3 nucleotide sequence: TGTGCCACCAGTGAGTACAGGGGGCTCTCTGGGGCCAACGTCCTGACTTTC.

This chain links TRBV5-1 with TRBJ2-5; 9 nucleotides align to TRBD2. The CDR3 runs to 16 residues. V gave up 4 bases and J gave up 5 bases; unmatched junction bases: 12. The germline V gene has CDR1 SGHRS and CDR2 YFSETQ. In nucleotides, the CDR3 is TGCGCCAGCAGCCCAGGAGGTAGCGGGGGTCTCGAGACCCAGTACTTC. Translated, it gives CASSPGGSGGLETQYF.

This clonotype was seen just once. This chain joins TRBV7-9 and TRBJ2-3, with D tentatively TRBD2 (5 bases). V lost 1 base to trimming and J lost 5 bases, with 13 bases between them. CDR1 and CDR2 from the germline V gene are SEHNR and FQNEAQ (reference sequence). The CDR3 sequence is 15 residues long. CDR3 amino acids: CASSLESGRGDTQYF. Here the CDR3 DNA reads TGTGCCAGCAGCTTAGAGTCGGGGAGAGGAGATACGCAGTATTTT.

Comments on this clonotype: It may be a read error: a sequence one base away is much more abundant. CDR3 loop: CTSSPGGAGEKLFF. DNA for the CDR3: TGTACCAGCAGCCCGGGCGGGGCAGGGGAAAAACTGTTTTTT. This chain links TRBV5-5 with TRBJ1-4; weak D call: TRBD1 (5 bases). The CDR3 spans 14 residues. Germline V gene lookup returns CDR1 SGHKS and CDR2 YYEKEE (reference sequence).

At least ten counts were recorded for this clonotype. The chain is built from TRBV2 and TRBJ2-6; D not resolved. CDR1 is SNHLY, CDR2 FYNNEI, per germline. V shed 11 bases and J shed 1 base, with 3 bases lying between them. The CDR3 length is 11 residues. Written as DNA, the CDR3 is TGTGCCCATTCTGGGGCCAACGTCCTGACTTTC. As protein: CAHSGANVLTF.

Details on this clonotype: The conserved phenylalanine or tryptophan is not found at the CDR3 terminus, so this likely reflects a read error. The limits of the CDR3 on the DNA are not certain, so only TCRdb's listed CDR3 is given. The chain carries TRBV24-1 and TRBJ2-1; the D call in the table, TRBD1, was not verified against the DNA. Germline lookup yields CDR1 KGHDR and CDR2 SFDVKD. The CDR3 sequence runs 8 residues, both termini included. The CDR3 region is CATSDLTG.

The chain combines TRBV20-1 with TRBJ1-5; D gene ambiguous. The CDR3 is made up of 13 amino acids. The V gene's germline CDR1 is DFQATT and CDR2 SNEGSKA (reference sequence). V lost 0 bases, J lost 2 bases, and 5 bases lay in between. The CDR3 DNA follows: TGCAGTGCTAGAGACGGGGGCAATCAGCCCCAGCATTTT. This translates into CSARDGGNQPQHF.

In this sample, this clonotype turned up many times. This chain joins TRBV7-9 and TRBJ2-5; the D gene could be TRBD1 or TRBD2 (5 bases each). V dropped 2 bases and J dropped 1 base, with 11 bases sitting between them. CDR1 is SEHNR, CDR2 FQNEAQ, per germline (reference sequence). The CDR3 covers 15 residues. The CDR3 bases are TGTGCCAGCAGCTTAAAGCAGGGACCCCAAGAGACCCAGTACTTC. Protein product: CASSLKQGPQETQYF.

The chain links TRBV9 to TRBJ2-1; TRBD2 aligns across 11 bases. CDR3 length: 16 residues. After removal of 0 bases from V and 5 bases from J, the junction contained 4 bases not matched to a gene. Germline lookup yields CDR1 SGDLS and CDR2 YYNGEE. The CDR3 DNA follows: TGTGCCAGCAGCGTAGGTTCGGGACTAGCGGACAATGAGCAGTTCTTC. Amino acid sequence: CASSVGSGLADNEQFF.

The chain employs TRBV19 and TRBJ2-6, with TRBD2 as a possible D gene (5 bases). CDR3 length: 15 residues. The V and J ends lost 2 bases and 2 bases respectively, with 7 bases between them. Germline values: CDR1 LNHDA, CDR2 SQIVND (reference sequence). This CDR3 reads CASSIFGTGANVLTF. CDR3 sequence (DNA): TGTGCCAGTAGTATATTCGGGACTGGGGCCAACGTCCTGACTTTC.

In its sample, this clonotype was seen many times. The chain is built from TRBV18 and TRBJ1-6; D gene unclear. V was clipped by 6 bases and J by 10 bases, with 13 bases between them. Germline V gives CDR1 KGHSH, CDR2 LQKENI. This CDR3 spans 13 amino acids. The CDR3 reads CASSAGGRSPLHF. CDR3 sequence (DNA): TGTGCCAGCTCTGCGGGTGGGCGATCACCCCTCCACTTT.

This clonotype was counted many times. The rearrangement uses TRBV24-1 and TRBJ2-2; 8 nucleotides agree with TRBD1. V gave up 4 bases and J gave up 3 bases; unmatched junction bases: 6. This CDR3 is built from 16 residues. Germline loops: CDR1 KGHDR, CDR2 SFDVKD. As DNA, the CDR3 is TGTGCCACCAGTGAAACAGGGGGTGGTGACACCGGGGAGCTGTTTTTT. It is translated as CATSETGGGDTGELFF.

In this sample, this clonotype turned up many times. The chain carries TRBV24-1 and TRBJ2-3; 8 positions match TRBD1. In germline, CDR1 is KGHDR, CDR2 SFDVKD. The CDR3 spans 13 residues. V lost 9 bases and J lost 1; bases outside the gene matches: 2. CDR3: CATGGQGTDTQYF. In DNA form, the CDR3 reads TGTGCCACCGGGGGACAGGGCACAGATACGCAGTATTTT.